The 10 T cell receptor beta chains reported below all come from one sample, sequenced in a study of blood T cells in healthy people across ages. It was with a sample-barcoded 5' primer and a J-beta primer mix that a second PCR of roughly 7 to 12 cycles was run. TCRdb fed the 5' RACE reads into MiXCR, producing one record per CDR3 protein. The sample has 1.5 million to 2 million distinct CDR3 sequences, roughly 27% seen once. The specimen sequenced was blood. These receptors originate from a woman in her twenties or thirties in good health.

The J gene is TRBJ2-1, the V gene TRBV15, with 10 bases lining up with TRBD2. With 3 bases clipped from V and 8 bases from J, the junction kept 13 bases outside the gene matches. The CDR3 runs to 17 residues. CDR1 LNHNV and CDR2 YYDKDF come from the germline V gene (reference sequence). Here the CDR3 reads CATSSPNLAGAGHEQFF. In DNA, the CDR3 is TGTGCCACCAGCAGCCCAAATCTAGCGGGAGCTGGCCATGAGCAGTTCTTC.

The gene calls are TRBV5-1 and TRBJ2-3; TRBD2 matches 7 bases. CDR3 length: 16 amino acids. Trimming removed 0 bases from V and 1 base from J; junction bases left unmatched: 5. Germline lookup yields CDR1 SGHRS and CDR2 YFSETQ. This chain's CDR3 is CASSLVSGDRTDTQYF. CDR3 nucleotide sequence: TGCGCCAGCAGCTTGGTAAGCGGGGACCGCACAGATACGCAGTATTTT.

This clonotype was detected only a few times. The chain couples TRBV29-1 to TRBJ1-2, with D unresolved. V lost 0 bases to trimming and J lost 8 bases, with 7 bases between them. Germline CDR1 reads SQVTM; CDR2 reads ANQGSEA. The CDR3 loop spans 11 amino acids. The CDR3 nucleotides are TGCAGCGTTGAAGAGGGAATGGGCTACACCTTC. This codes for CSVEEGMGYTF.

This chain connects TRBV4-2 to TRBJ1-1, with TRBD1 matching over 7 bases. CDR1 is LGHNA, CDR2 YNFKEQ, per germline. With V trimmed by 4 bases and J by 0 bases, 5 bases remained unmatched. CDR3 length: 15 amino acids. As DNA, the CDR3 is TGTGCCAGCAGCCCTACGGGACAGATGAACACTGAAGCTTTCTTT. It yields the protein CASSPTGQMNTEAFF.

This clonotype was observed a few times. This chain links TRBV7-9 with TRBJ1-1; TRBD1 agrees at 8 bases. Germline values: CDR1 SEHNR, CDR2 FQNEAQ (reference sequence). The length of the CDR3 is 18 residues. With V trimmed by 5 bases and J by 4 bases, 18 bases remained unmatched. The CDR3 region has the DNA TGTGCCAGCAGCCAACCCATGTTCCAGGGGGCGCCTTCCACTGAAGCTTTCTTT. It encodes CASSQPMFQGAPSTEAFF.

The chain has TRBV5-6 and TRBJ2-3; tentatively, D is TRBD1 or TRBD2 (5 bases each). The CDR3 sequence is 15 residues long. Germline values: CDR1 SGHDT, CDR2 YYEEEE. Trimming stripped 4 bases from V and 0 bases from J, with 12 bases between. CDR3 bases: TGTGCCAGCAGCCCCCCGGGGCCGAGCACAGATACGCAGTATTTT. This sequence encodes CASSPPGPSTDTQYF.

This clonotype occurred a few times. The gene calls are TRBV7-2 and TRBJ1-2, with no clear D. This CDR3 spans 15 amino acids. V was trimmed by 4 bases and J by 6 bases, leaving 18 bases between them. Germline lookup yields CDR1 SGHTA and CDR2 FQGNSA. The CDR3, as DNA: TGTGCCAGCAGCTACGGCGGGCCCCTCCGGGATGGCTACACCTTC. Its protein is CASSYGGPLRDGYTF.

This clonotype was detected once. Without the conserved terminal phenylalanine or tryptophan, this CDR3 likely stems from a read error. This chain uses TRBV4-1 with TRBJ2-2; TRBD1 agrees at 8 bases. CDR3 size: 15 residues. J lost 6 bases, V lost 4 bases, and 7 bases had no gene match. Germline CDR1 is MGHRA and CDR2 is YSYEKL. This CDR3 is CASSRIDRGAGELFV. CDR3 bases: TGCGCCAGCAGCCGAATAGACAGGGGCGCCGGGGAGCTGTTTGTT.

This clonotype was recorded a few times. This chain joins TRBV2 and TRBJ2-3; D is undetermined. Germline V gene sequence: CDR1 SNHLY, CDR2 FYNNEI. The CDR3 is 14 amino acids. V was cut by 3 bases and J by 3 bases, with 10 bases left in between. This CDR3 is CASSELLGTDTQYF. CDR3 nucleotide sequence: TGTGCCAGCAGTGAGTTACTTGGGACAGATACGCAGTATTTT.

This chain joins TRBV10-3 and TRBJ2-1; D gene uncertain. The CDR3 loop spans 14 amino acids. Germline V gene lookup returns CDR1 ENHRY and CDR2 SYGVKD. Deletions cut 10 bases from V and 5 bases from J, with 18 bases between. The CDR3 bases are TGTGCCACCGCCCCACGGGCTATGGACAATGAGCAGTTCTTC. It codes for CATAPRAMDNEQFF.